This TCR beta chain was sequenced during a study of T cell responses to AZD1222 COVID-19 vaccine. Study findings and constraints: Clonal diversity may have been underestimated in mostly white British donors.

V lost 4 bases and J lost 4; bases outside the gene matches: 6. CDR1 SGHNT and CDR2 YENEEA come from the germline V gene. The CDR3 runs 15 residues. Data came from immunoSEQ multiplex PCR; TCRdb stores just in-frame clones and leaves some out. This sample has more than 150,000 clones, with 90% found just once. Concerning this clone itself: Its target is not known.

The sequence came from an adult in good health. The material sequenced was peripheral blood, taken on day 0 of AZD1222 vaccination. The chain uses TRBV11-3 and TRBJ2-5; TRBD1 aligns across 10 bases. The CDR3 nucleotides are TGTGCCAGCAGCTCGGGACAGGGGTTAAGAGAGACCCAGTACTTC. Its protein product is CASSSGQGLRETQYF.